This paragraph covers one T cell receptor (beta chain) sequence. The antigen is unknown. Sequenced by immunoSEQ multiplex PCR; TCRdb stores in-frame clones only, minus some. This table holds some 150,000 clones, around nine tenths found once. The data belong to a study of cytomegalovirus exposure and HLA in healthy donors. As for the study in general: According to later analysis, the same platform produced the 120 validation and 666 first-cohort repertoires.

General study results and limits: Researchers catalogued 164 TCR beta chains as cytomegalovirus-associated. Across donors, most TCRs were seen rarely, yet some public ones were widespread.

Separation from the roughly 680-subject first cohort characterized the roughly 130-subject validation cohort, to which the donors belonged. Sample: PBMCs. The TCR originated in a man younger than 35 in good health and CMV-seropositive.

The CDR3, as DNA: TGCGCCAGCAGCTTGGTCCCCTGGGCAGGATCCTCCTACGAGCAGTACTTC. The encoded protein is CASSLVPWAGSSYEQYF. V gene TRBV5-1 combines with J gene TRBJ2-7, with D uncertain. This CDR3 is 17 amino acids long. The V gene's germline CDR1 is SGHRS and CDR2 YFSETQ. With 0 bases removed from V and 0 bases from J, the gap between germline ends came to 16 bases.